Below, 13 T cell receptor beta chains from the same sample are listed, as sequenced in a study of technical replicates of blood from several donors. TCRdb's copy holds only in-frame clones and misses some; the assay was immunoSEQ multiplex PCR. In the table there are under 90,000 clones, 95% to 98% of which are singletons. The source material was T cells isolated from PBMCs. These receptors originate from a human donor in good health.

The chain links TRBV4-2 to TRBJ2-5; D ambiguous. The CDR3 has 14 amino acids. V gave up 0 bases and J gave up 1 base, with 6 bases separating them. Germline V gives CDR1 LGHNA, CDR2 YNFKEQ. This chain's CDR3 is CASSQDASQETQYF. CDR3 coding DNA: TGTGCCAGCAGCCAAGATGCTAGCCAAGAGACCCAGTACTTC.

The chain carries TRBV9 and TRBJ2-7; 7 bases agree with TRBD2. This CDR3 comprises 14 residues. Per germline, CDR1 SGDLS and CDR2 YYNGEE. Losses at the gene ends were 4 bases for V and 2 bases for J; bases not matched to a gene: 6. The CDR3 loop reads CASSSGTTTYEQYF. The CDR3 DNA is TGTGCCAGCAGCTCCGGGACTACGACCTACGAGCAGTACTTC. Full variable domain (rest looked up from reference TRBV9 and TRBJ2-7): DSGVTQTPKHLITATGQRVTLRCSPRSGDLSVYWYQQSLDQGLQFLIQYYNGEERAKGNILERFSAQQFPDLHSELNLSSLELGDSALYFCASSSGTTTYEQYFGPGTRLTVT.

This chain connects TRBV6-6 to TRBJ2-7; the D gene is possibly TRBD2 (6 bases). V dropped 0 bases and J dropped 3 bases, with 9 bases sitting between them. Per germline, CDR1 MNHNY and CDR2 SVGAGI (reference sequence). CDR3 length equals 14 residues. CDR3 in amino acids: CASSYSGGFYEQYF. In DNA form, the CDR3 reads TGTGCCAGCAGTTACTCGGGAGGCTTCTACGAGCAGTACTTC.

A single count supports this clone. V is TRBV27 and J is TRBJ2-1, with D perhaps matching TRBD2 (5 bases). Trimming shortened V by 5 bases and J by 9 bases, and 14 bases separated the two germline ends. The germline CDR1 and CDR2 sequences are MNHEY and SMNVEV (reference sequence). The CDR3 spans 13 residues. The chain's CDR3 is CASSPLVSGEQFF. In nucleotides, the CDR3 is TGTGCCAGCAGTCCCCTCGTGAGCGGTGAGCAGTTCTTC.

On this clone: Other DNA sequences in this specimen translate into the identical CDR3. The chain couples TRBV6-5 to TRBJ2-1, with TRBD2 matching 11 bases. The germline V gene has CDR1 MNHEY and CDR2 SVGAGI. The CDR3 sequence is 15 residues long. The V segment lost 6 bases and the J segment 6 bases; nucleotides outside the gene matches: 7. CDR3 sequence (DNA): TGTGCCAGCAGGCCGACTAGCGGGATAGTCAATGAGCAGTTCTTC. Translation: CASRPTSGIVNEQFF.

The chain recombines TRBV6-6 with TRBJ2-1; D remains unclear. The germline CDR1 and CDR2 sequences are MNHNY and SVGAGI (reference sequence). The CDR3 has 12 residues. V was pared by 2 bases and J by 9 bases, with 8 bases between. The CDR3 bases are TGTGCCAGCAGTTACCCCCAGGCTGAGCAGTTCTTC. Residues: CASSYPQAEQFF.

V is TRBV9 and J is TRBJ2-7; 8 bases match TRBD1. CDR3 length: 18 amino acids. The ends lost 4 bases at V and 0 bases at J; junction bases unmatched: 15. Germline V gene data show CDR1 as SGDLS and CDR2 as YYNGEE. In DNA, the CDR3 is TGTGCCAGCAGCTCGTTCGGAGCCGGGACAGGAACCTCCTACGAGCAGTACTTC. It yields the protein CASSSFGAGTGTSYEQYF.

The V gene is TRBV7-9, the J gene TRBJ1-1; no definite D call. This CDR3 contains 12 residues. Germline CDR1 reads SEHNR; CDR2 reads FQNEAQ (reference sequence). With 3 bases removed from V and 8 bases from J, the gap between germline ends came to 10 bases. In nucleotides, the CDR3 is TGTGCCAGCAGCTTCCCCAGCAGGGAAGCTTTCTTT. Its protein product is CASSFPSREAFF.

On this clone itself: Germline is not matched at one junction end, which may reflect a read error. The genes are TRBV4-2 and TRBJ2-7; 12 bases map to TRBD1. The CDR3 totals 18 residues. Germline V gene lookup returns CDR1 LGHNA and CDR2 YNFKEQ. The chain's CDR3 is CASSQGAGTGGKFYEQYF. Here the CDR3 DNA reads TGTGCCAGCAGTCAAGGTGCCGGGACAGGGGGCAAGTTCTACGAGCAGTACTTC.

The gene calls are TRBV5-4 and TRBJ2-3; no reliable D call. Trimming cost V 3 bases and J 5 bases, with 10 bases left between them. CDR1 is SGHNT and CDR2 is YYREEE in the germline V gene (reference sequence). The CDR3 sequence is 13 residues long. CDR3 region: CASSSPPGDTQYF. The CDR3 DNA reads TGTGCCAGCAGCTCGCCCCCGGGAGATACGCAGTATTTT.

Written as DNA, the CDR3 is TGCAGTGCTCTCTACCGGGTTCAGCCGTTCTTC. It translates to CSALYRVQPFF. The rearrangement uses TRBV20-1 and TRBJ2-1; D call uncertain. This CDR3 is 11 amino acids long. Trimming left V 5 bases short and J 15 bases short, with 17 bases between. The germline gives CDR1 DFQATT, CDR2 SNEGSKA (reference sequence).

V gene TRBV7-9 combines with J gene TRBJ2-5; D ambiguous. V was pared by 1 base and J by 3 bases, with 12 bases between. The germline CDR1 and CDR2 sequences are SEHNR and FQNEAQ (reference sequence). This CDR3 is built from 15 residues. Written as DNA, the CDR3 is TGTGCCAGCAGCTTAGGATCCACAGCAAAAGAGACCCAGTACTTC. The encoded protein is CASSLGSTAKETQYF.

The chain combines TRBV2 with TRBJ2-1; 12 bases are shared with TRBD2. CDR1 and CDR2 from the germline V gene are SNHLY and FYNNEI. V lost 6 bases to trimming and J lost 10 bases; unmatched junction nucleotides: 10. The CDR3 is 15 residues long. The CDR3 protein is CASRPGTSGLTEQFF. CDR3 DNA: TGTGCCAGCAGACCCGGGACTAGCGGGTTAACGGAGCAGTTCTTC.